The rows below give T cell receptor beta chains drawn from one sample of a study of T cells after yellow fever vaccination. TCRdb re-called the 5' RACE reads with MiXCR, one entry per CDR3 protein. The sample records under 550,000 distinct CDR3 sequences, 20% to 25% being singletons. Specimen: PBMCs, collected roughly 23 days after the first yellow fever vaccination. Receptors originate from a man between 18 and 35 years old who received the YFV17D yellow fever vaccine. Each CDR3 is given with its conserved first and last residue. The D gene is left open where the match is weak. Expanded clones get a size class; other rows say once, few or many, or leave the size out.

abundance	v_gene	d_gene	j_gene	CDR3nt	CDR3aa
.	TRBV10-3	.	TRBJ1-4	TGTGCCATCAGTGAGTCAGCCCTTAGGGCCGAGAATGAAAAACTGTTTTTT	CAISESALRAENEKLFF
.	TRBV7-2	TRBD2	TRBJ2-3	TGTGCCAGCAGCTCTTGGGGGGGGAGGGGAGATACGCAGTATTTT	CASSSWGGRGDTQYF
.	TRBV11-2	TRBD1	TRBJ1-1	TGTGCCAGCAGCATACCGGGACAGGCCTCTGAAGCTTTCTTT	CASSIPGQASEAFF
.	TRBV5-1	.	TRBJ1-2	TGCGCCAGCAGCGGGCCAGGGGAGAATGGCTACACCTTC	CASSGPGENGYTF
.	TRBV7-9	.	TRBJ2-3	TGTGCCAGCAGGGCGAGCAGTCGGGATACGCAGTATTTT	CASRASSRDTQYF
few	TRBV5-1	.	TRBJ1-1	TGCGCCAGCAGCTTGAAGGGGTTGGACACTGAAGCTTTCTTT	CASSLKGLDTEAFF
.	TRBV11-1	TRBD2	TRBJ2-1	TGTGCCAGCAGCCCCGACGCTAGCGGGGGGTCTCACAATGAGCAGTTCTTT	CASSPDASGGSHNEQFF
.	TRBV20-1	.	TRBJ1-5	TGCAGTGCTAGGGACAACGACCAGCCCCAGCATTTT	CSARDNDQPQHF
.	TRBV7-2	TRBD1	TRBJ1-2	TGTGCCAGCAGCTTAGCGCAGGGGGTAGGCCTGTATGGCTACACCTTC	CASSLAQGVGLYGYTF
.	TRBV9	TRBD1	TRBJ2-1	TGTGCCAGCAGCGTAGAAGGGGGCAACTACAATGAGCAGTTCTTC	CASSVEGGNYNEQFF
.	TRBV20-1	.	TRBJ2-1	TGCAGTGCTAGGCCTCGTGAGGGCTCCTACAATGAGCAGTTCTTC	CSARPREGSYNEQFF
.	TRBV5-4	.	TRBJ1-1	TGTGCCAGCAGCTTGTGGCGACAACTGAACACTGAAGCTTTCTTT	CASSLWRQLNTEAFF
.	TRBV7-3	.	TRBJ1-1	TGTGCCAGCAGCCCCCACGGGCTGGACACTGAAGCTTTCTTT	CASSPHGLDTEAFF
.	TRBV4-1	.	TRBJ2-3	TGCGCCAGCAGCCAAGTGGGGGGCGGGGGAGCTCGGGATACGCAGTATTTT	CASSQVGGGGARDTQYF
few	TRBV7-9	.	TRBJ2-3	TGTGCCAGCAGAAGCAGCTCAGATACGCAGTATTTT	CASRSSSDTQYF
.	TRBV5-6	.	TRBJ2-3	TGTGCCAGCAGCTTGTCCCCAGGGAGCACAGATACGCAGTATTTT	CASSLSPGSTDTQYF
few	TRBV14	.	TRBJ2-3	TGTGCCAGCAGCCAAGCTGTAAGACTCGAGACAGATACGCAGTATTTT	CASSQAVRLETDTQYF
many	TRBV7-3	.	TRBJ2-2	TGTGCCAGCAGCTTAAACGGCTACACCGGGGAGCTGTTTTTT	CASSLNGYTGELFF